This T cell receptor beta chain was obtained from a study of cytomegalovirus exposure and HLA in healthy donors. Germline V gives CDR1 MNHEY, CDR2 SVGAGI. The V and J ends lost 2 bases and 8 bases respectively, with 10 bases between them. CDR3 length: 14 residues. Researchers ran the PCR with 60 Vbeta and 13 Jbeta primers. Some clones are missing from TCRdb's copy, which holds only in-frame ones; the method was immunoSEQ multiplex PCR. The top ten clones hold 7% to 7.5% of a sample with about 160,000 clones, roughly 70% of them seen once. Study outcomes and limitations: Exclusion applied to some V segments, including TRBV6-2 and TRBV6-3, as they were indistinguishable.

About this clone: The antigen is unknown.

The chain joins TRBV6-5 to TRBJ1-6; weak D call: TRBD1 (5 bases). Source material: PBMCs. The sequence came from a man between 40 and 49 years old in good health and CMV-seropositive. CDR3 sequence reads: CASSYRGSDSPLHF. The CDR3 nucleotides are TGTGCCAGCAGTTACAGGGGTTCGGATTCACCCCTCCACTTT.